This T cell receptor (beta chain) came from a study of blood T cells in healthy people across ages. Germline V gives CDR1 SGHVS, CDR2 FQNEAQ. The CDR3 contains 15 residues. Study-wide results and limits: Whereas aged donors had fewer naive CD4+ cells, long-lived donors had more of them and higher diversity.

Comment on this clonotype: Its target is not known. At one of its ends the junction is not consistent with the germline gene, which may arise from a read error.

The individuals who served as donors were healthy Caucasians living in Russia, aged roughly 6 to 90. A second about 7 to 12 cycle PCR used barcoded and J-beta primers. Every sample gave at least 2.5 million paired-end reads containing CDR3. From the 5' RACE reads, TCRdb called clonotypes with MiXCR, one entry per CDR3 protein. The table has 630,000 or so distinct CDR3 sequences, about 32% seen once; the top ten hold approximately 15%. This receptor was obtained from a woman aged 80 or older in good health. The material sequenced was blood. The chain carries TRBV7-8 and TRBJ2-2, with D possibly matching TRBD1 (6 bases). The CDR3 here is CASSYREIGTGELFF. The CDR3 DNA sequence: TGTGCCAGCAGCTACAGGGAGATCGGAACCGGGGAGTTGTTTTTT.